This T cell receptor beta chain was sequenced for a study of technical replicates of blood from several donors. Sequencing was performed with immunoSEQ multiplex PCR; in TCRdb, only in-frame clones are kept and a portion is missing. The table has around 95,000 clones, approximately 93% seen once. Material for sequencing was T cells isolated from PBMCs. The source of this sequence is a human donor in good health.

This CDR3 is CAIQTTRDRDNEQFF. CDR3 bases: TGTGCCATACAAACGACCCGGGACAGGGACAATGAGCAGTTCTTC. V and J are TRBV10-3 and TRBJ2-1; 9 nucleotides agree with TRBD1. The CDR3 sequence is 15 residues long. Per the germline V gene, CDR1 is ENHRY and CDR2 is SYGVKD. Germline trimming cut 9 bases from V and 5 bases from J; bases unmatched to any gene: 11.